This T cell receptor beta chain was obtained from a study of T-cell reconstitution after alpha-beta-depleted transplantation in children. Points from the study as a whole: Recipient T cells and thymic progenitors that survived gave rise to the high TCRbeta diversity observed at day 60 in some patients. About two months after transplant, alpha-beta T cells reportedly came from several hundred expanded graft clones. Most T-cell counts and diversity one year after the transplant came from T cells that were newly produced.

This clonotype was seen many times. Antigen unknown. The CDR3 loop spans 13 amino acids. V gave up 8 bases and J gave up 3 bases; unmatched junction bases: 5. Unique molecular identifiers were incorporated when the TCRbeta library was constructed. TCRdb re-analysed the PCR reads in MiXCR, keeping a single row per CDR3 protein. The table has approximately 190,000 distinct CDR3 sequences, about 6% seen once. The starting material was PBMCs, obtained before TCRalphabeta/CD19-depleted stem cell transplant. This sequence originates from a girl under two years old with combined immunodeficiency, due to receive a stem cell transplant. The chain is built from TRBV12-3 or TRBV12-4 and TRBJ2-7; TRBD1 aligns across 9 bases. The CDR3 sequence is CASGTGTYYEQYF. In DNA, the CDR3 is TGTGCCAGCGGGACAGGGACGTACTACGAGCAGTACTTC.